This T cell receptor (beta chain) was obtained from a study of blood T cell repertoires in COVID-19. At the level of the study: Italy, Spain and the United States were the sources of the convalescent and acute COVID-19 samples. Sample material is recorded as cDNA or gDNA derived from T cells, B-cell-depleted T cells, or PBMCs.

There are 15 residues in the CDR3. Germline CDR1 reads SEHNR; CDR2 reads FQNEAQ (reference sequence). V dropped 5 bases and J dropped 5; count of bases not matched to a gene: 6. The repertoire was sequenced with immunoSEQ multiplex PCR; TCRdb's copy has only in-frame clones and lacks some. There are around 100,000 clones in the sample; about 90% occur only once, and roughly 7.4% lies in the top ten. This chain uses TRBV7-9 with TRBJ2-1; 10 positions agree with TRBD2. Sequencing was done on a sample of peripheral blood. This sequence was found in a man aged 25 to 45 in a cohort sampled during active COVID-19. CDR3 sequence: CASSGSSGGDNEQFF. Here the CDR3 DNA reads TGTGCCAGCAGCGGCTCTAGCGGGGGCGACAATGAGCAGTTCTTC.